The source of this T cell receptor (beta chain) is a study of regulatory T cells in long-lasting Graves disease. Study results and limitations: Favored usage of TRBV28, TRBJ1-2 and TRBJ2-5 was recorded in persistent disease. Persistent Graves' patients showed reduced TCR diversity versus newly diagnosed patients.

V was trimmed by 4 bases and J by 1 base, leaving 10 bases between them. The germline CDR1 and CDR2 sequences are DFQATT and SNEGSKA (reference sequence). The CDR3 extends over 13 amino acids. The authors built TCR beta libraries using iRepertoire HTBI primers and Arm-PCR of CDR3 regions. TCRdb ran MiXCR on the multiplex PCR reads and lists one entry per CDR3 protein. Of a few hundred thousand distinct CDR3 sequences listed, about an eighth are singletons. This clonotype was detected ten times or more. What it binds is not known. Stated time point: newly diagnosed GD, antithyroid drugs for less than 3 months. PBMC-derived RNA was used for the TCR library. These data were also reused for a study on T cells in Graves' hyperthyroidism and ophthalmopathy.

The clonotype originates from a woman aged 18 to 35 with Graves disease. The material was peripheral blood mononuclear cells (PBMCs), obtained at new diagnosis, from a patient treated with antithyroid drugs. The chain is built from TRBV20-1 and TRBJ1-1, with D tentatively TRBD1 (5 bases). The CDR3 loop reads CSATGLKNTEAFF. The CDR3 DNA reads TGCAGTGCTACGGGGCTCAAGAACACTGAAGCTTTCTTT.